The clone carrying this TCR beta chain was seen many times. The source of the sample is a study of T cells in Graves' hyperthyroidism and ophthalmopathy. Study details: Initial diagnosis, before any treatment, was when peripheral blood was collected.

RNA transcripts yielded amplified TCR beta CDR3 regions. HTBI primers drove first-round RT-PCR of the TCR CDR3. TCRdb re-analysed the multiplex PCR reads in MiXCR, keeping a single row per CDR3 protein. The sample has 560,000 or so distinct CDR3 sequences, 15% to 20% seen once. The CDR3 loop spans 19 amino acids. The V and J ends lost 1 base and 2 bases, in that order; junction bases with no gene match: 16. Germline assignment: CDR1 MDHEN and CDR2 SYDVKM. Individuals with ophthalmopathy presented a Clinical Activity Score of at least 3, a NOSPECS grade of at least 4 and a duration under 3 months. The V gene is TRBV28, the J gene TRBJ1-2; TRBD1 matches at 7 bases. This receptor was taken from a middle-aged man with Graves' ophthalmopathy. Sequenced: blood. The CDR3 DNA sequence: TGTGCCAGCAGTTTATCGGGACAGACTCCGCGGATAAAAAACTATGGCTACACCTTC. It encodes CASSLSGQTPRIKNYGYTF.